The TCR beta chain under discussion was sequenced for a study of T cell repertoires in cytomegalovirus infection. As for the study in general: It can be stated that public TCR beta signatures indicated CMV infection as well as a matching HLA type. Overall study results and limits: Cumulative frequency (of public TCR beta family members) identified carriers of CMV plus the relevant HLA.

Per the germline V gene, CDR1 is SEHNR and CDR2 is FQNEAQ (reference sequence). Between the trimmed V and J ends, which lost 3 bases and 4 bases, there was a span of 13 bases. The CDR3 spans 15 residues. A single record per CDR3 protein comes from TCRdb applying MiXCR to the reads. The sample consists of some 220,000 distinct CDR3 sequences, 6.5% of them appearing once. This clonotype was observed many times. Its antigen remains unidentified. Sample: PBMCs. The clonotype was recovered from a human donor in good health (CMV status not recorded). Some clones in this sample may be carry-over from other donors' samples. The chain joins TRBV7-9 to TRBJ1-3; D is possibly TRBD1 (6 bases). The CDR3 DNA follows: TGTGCCAGCAGCTTTAGGGGGTTCCCAGGAAACACCATATATTTT. Translating it yields CASSFRGFPGNTIYF.